This T cell receptor beta chain was identified in a study of shared clonotypes between healthy human individuals. Study-wide results and caveats: Researchers found naive subsets generally carried larger estimated richness than memory subsets. A few donors had about 5% of their naive CD4 clonotypes in common.

A note on this clone: Its antigen is not known.

Sequenced by immunoSEQ multiplex PCR; TCRdb stores in-frame clones only, minus some. The data show 550,000 to 800,000 clones, about nine tenths seen once. V gave up 3 bases and J gave up 5 bases; unmatched junction bases: 5. The CDR3 runs 13 residues. Germline CDR1 SGHRS, CDR2 YFSETQ. Sequencing was done on a sample of memory CD8+ T cells from PBMCs. Subset specified: CD45RO+ cells pooled with CCR7-negative TemRA cells. The V gene is TRBV5-1, the J gene TRBJ2-7; TRBD1 matches 7 bases. The clonotype originates from a man between 18 and 35 years old in good health. Some clones in this sample may be carry-over from other donors' samples. The CDR3 here is CASSSDRTDEQYF. The CDR3 region has the DNA TGCGCCAGCAGCTCGGACAGGACCGACGAGCAGTACTTC. Full variable domain (outside the CDR3, taken from reference TRBV5-1 and TRBJ2-7): KAGVTQTPRYLIKTRGQQVTLSCSPISGHRSVSWYQQTPGQGLQFLFEYFSETQRNKGNFPGRFSGRQFSNSRSEMNVSTLELGDSALYLCASSSDRTDEQYFGPGTRLTVT.